These 28 T cell receptor beta chains originate from one sample sequenced in a study of T-cell memory formation after mild COVID-19. TCRdb reanalysed the 5' RACE reads using MiXCR and keeps one entry per CDR3 protein. The table lists 400,000 to 500,000 distinct CDR3 sequences, 20% of them singletons, with about 8.8% in the top ten. The specimen sequenced was PBMCs or a T cell subset sorted from them (not recorded which). These receptor sequences come from an adult woman who had mild COVID-19 (a few samples of this study predate the infection). Cell type and time point are not known.

In its sample, this clonotype was seen a few times. The chain couples TRBV6-6 to TRBJ1-5; perhaps TRBD1 as D (6 bases). Germline values: CDR1 MNHNY, CDR2 SVGAGI (reference sequence). The V end lost 5 bases, the J end lost 6 bases, and 26 bases lay between the germline ends. This CDR3 has 18 residues. The CDR3, as DNA: TGTGCCAGCAGTCGCACGGATTGGACAGCCGGAAGAGGTCAGCCCCAGCATTTT. This translates into CASSRTDWTAGRGQPQHF.

On this clonotype: Compared with germline, one end of the junction differs, possibly owing to a read error. This chain connects TRBV5-5 to TRBJ2-1; D is perhaps TRBD2 (6 bases). Germline V gives CDR1 SGHKS, CDR2 YYEKEE (reference sequence). The CDR3 has 11 residues. The CDR3 here is CASSLASRLVF. The CDR3 nucleotides are TGTGCCAGCAGCTTGGCCTCTCGACTAGTTTTC. Filled out from reference TRBV5-5 and TRBJ2-1, the complete variable domain reads DAGVTQSPTHLIKTRGQQVTLRCSPISGHKSVSWYQQVLGQGPQFIFQYYEKEERGRGNFPDRFSARQFPNYSSELNVNALLLGDSALYLCASSLASRLVFGPGTRLTVL.

In this sample, this clonotype turned up many times. The chain uses TRBV7-8 and TRBJ1-5; a weak D match, TRBD1 (5 bases). V lost 7 bases, J lost 0 bases, and 10 bases lay in between. The CDR3 consists of 14 residues. Germline values: CDR1 SGHVS, CDR2 FQNEAQ. The CDR3 reads CASKLGPSNQPQHF. The CDR3 coding sequence is TGTGCCAGCAAACTGGGACCTAGCAATCAGCCCCAGCATTTT.

This clonotype was seen a handful of times. The chain links TRBV29-1 to TRBJ2-1; D uncertain. The CDR3 is 12 residues long. CDR1 SQVTM and CDR2 ANQGSEA come from the germline V gene. The V gene lost 0 bases and the J gene lost 4 bases, with 4 bases spanning the gap. DNA for the CDR3: TGCAGCGTTGAAGAACAGTACAATGAGCAGTTCTTC. Its translation is CSVEEQYNEQFF.

This chain connects TRBV20-1 to TRBJ2-3; 8 nucleotides line up with TRBD1. CDR3 length: 17 residues. CDR1 DFQATT and CDR2 SNEGSKA come from the germline V gene (reference sequence). V was pared by 3 bases and J by 0 bases, with 11 bases of the junction left unmatched. This CDR3 reads CSARIGRQGASTDTQYF. Here the CDR3 DNA reads TGCAGTGCTAGGATCGGCCGGCAGGGGGCCAGCACAGATACGCAGTATTTT.

This clonotype appeared a few times. The chain is built from TRBV14 and TRBJ2-7; maybe TRBD1 (6 bases). Per germline, CDR1 SGHDN and CDR2 FVKESK. Trimming shortened V by 1 base and J by 6 bases, and 16 bases separated the two germline ends. The CDR3 runs 15 residues. CDR3 loop: CASSQARDTAFEQYF. The CDR3 DNA reads as TGTGCCAGCAGCCAAGCTCGGGACACCGCCTTCGAGCAGTACTTC.

The chain carries TRBV30 and TRBJ1-1; D possibly corresponds to TRBD1 (5 bases). V lost 0 bases and J 1 base, leaving 9 bases between the germline ends. The CDR3 runs 14 residues. CDR1 GTSNPN and CDR2 SVGIG come from the germline V gene (reference sequence). The CDR3 reads CAWSVGLGNTEAFF. CDR3 nucleotide sequence: TGTGCCTGGAGTGTGGGACTCGGGAACACTGAAGCTTTCTTT.

The chain links TRBV3-1 to TRBJ2-3, with D unresolved. With 4 bases removed from V and 8 bases from J, the gap between germline ends came to 16 bases. This CDR3 is 14 amino acids long. Germline V CDR1 and CDR2: LGHDT, YNNKEL (reference sequence). CDR3 sequence: CASSLNLPARTQYF. The CDR3 DNA reads TGTGCCAGCAGCCTGAATTTACCAGCTCGTACGCAGTATTTT.

CDR3 nucleotides: TGCAGCGTTGGACAGAGCGATGAGCAGTTCTTC. Its protein product is CSVGQSDEQFF. The chain combines TRBV29-1 with TRBJ2-1; a weak D match, TRBD1 (5 bases). CDR1 and CDR2 from the germline V gene are SQVTM and ANQGSEA. The germline V and J ends were trimmed by 4 bases and 8 bases, with 9 bases remaining between them. This CDR3 has 11 residues.

J is TRBJ1-6 and V is TRBV6-5, with a weak D call TRBD1 (6 bases). This CDR3 is built from 14 residues. CDR1 MNHEY and CDR2 SVGAGI come from the germline V gene. Deletions cut 2 bases from V and 9 bases from J, with 11 bases between. This chain's CDR3 is CASSYEGVGSPLHF. The CDR3 DNA reads TGTGCCAGCAGTTACGAGGGGGTTGGTTCACCCCTCCACTTT.

This clonotype was found many times. This chain uses TRBV2 with TRBJ2-5; D might be TRBD1 (6 bases). CDR3 length equals 13 residues. Germline assignment: CDR1 SNHLY and CDR2 FYNNEI. Trimming stripped 4 bases from V and 2 bases from J, with 8 bases between. The CDR3 sequence: CASSAGAQETQYF. CDR3 nucleotide sequence: TGTGCCAGCAGTGCAGGGGCTCAAGAGACCCAGTACTTC.

The chain joins TRBV5-1 to TRBJ1-1, with no clear D. V lost 0 bases and J 11 bases, leaving 17 bases between the germline ends. Germline V gene data show CDR1 as SGHRS and CDR2 as YFSETQ. The CDR3 spans 14 residues. CDR3 in DNA: TGCGCCAGCAGCTTGGCCTTCGGGCGGAACGGGGCTTTCTTT. It is translated as CASSLAFGRNGAFF.

There are a few counts of this clonotype. The rearrangement links TRBV4-1 to TRBJ1-2; tentative D call: TRBD1 (5 bases). V lost 0 bases to trimming and J lost 4 bases, with 18 bases between them. CDR1 MGHRA and CDR2 YSYEKL come from the germline V gene. The CDR3 sequence is 17 residues long. CDR3 nucleotide sequence: TGCGCCAGCAGCCAAGATCTTAGGGGCAGGCGCGGCTATGGCTACACCTTC. The encoded protein is CASSQDLRGRRGYGYTF.

This clonotype was picked up a small number of times. The rearrangement uses TRBV29-1 and TRBJ2-1; D gene unclear. The germline V gene has CDR1 SQVTM and CDR2 ANQGSEA. The CDR3 runs to 17 residues. With 0 bases removed from V and 3 bases from J, the gap between germline ends came to 18 bases. The CDR3 DNA sequence: TGCAGCGTTGAAGAAGGGCAGCAGACCCTGGACTACAATGAGCAGTTCTTC. It specifies CSVEEGQQTLDYNEQFF.

V is TRBV20-1 and J is TRBJ1-1; maybe TRBD1 (5 bases). V lost 5 bases and J lost 2, with 18 bases in between. Germline V CDR1 and CDR2: DFQATT, SNEGSKA (reference sequence). This CDR3 is built from 15 residues. CDR3: CSAVRWDGDNTEAFF. The CDR3 coding sequence is TGCAGTGCTGTACGTTGGGACGGGGATAACACTGAAGCTTTCTTT.

The table lists this clonotype with a few counts. The CDR3 loop is CASSRGAHEQYF. CDR3 sequence (DNA): TGTGCCAGCTCACGGGGCGCCCACGAGCAGTACTTC. The gene calls are TRBV12-3 or TRBV12-4 and TRBJ2-7; D may correspond to TRBD1 or TRBD2 (5 bases each). CDR3 length equals 12 residues. V was clipped by 8 bases and J by 5 bases, with 13 bases between them.

The chain carries TRBV19 and TRBJ1-2, with D possibly TRBD1 on 5 matching bases. The CDR3 is 14 residues long. Germline CDR1 is LNHDA and CDR2 is SQIVND (reference sequence). The V and J ends lost 3 bases and 8 bases respectively, with 16 bases between them. This chain's CDR3 is CASSILQGSEGYTF. CDR3 nucleotides: TGTGCCAGTAGTATCCTCCAGGGATCGGAGGGCTACACCTTC. The variable domain in full, completed from reference TRBV19 and TRBJ1-2, reads DGGITQSPKYLFRKEGQNVTLSCEQNLNHDAMYWYRQDPGQGLRLIYYSQIVNDFQKGDIAEGYSVSREKKESFPLTVTSAQKNPTAFYLCASSILQGSEGYTFGSGTRLTVV.

This rearrangement joins TRBV12-3 or TRBV12-4 to TRBJ1-1, with a weak D call TRBD1 (5 bases). The CDR3 is 16 amino acids. V gave up 0 bases and J gave up 3 bases, with 14 bases separating them. The CDR3 protein is CASSLALTGWDTEAFF. DNA for the CDR3: TGTGCCAGCAGTTTAGCGCTAACAGGTTGGGACACTGAAGCTTTCTTT.

There are a few counts of this clonotype. This chain uses TRBV15 with TRBJ2-1, with D uncertain. Deletions cut 1 base from V and 7 bases from J, with 5 bases between. Germline loops: CDR1 LNHNV, CDR2 YYDKDF (reference sequence). CDR3 length: 12 amino acids. The CDR3 is CATSRAENEQFF. CDR3 DNA: TGTGCCACCAGCAGAGCAGAGAATGAGCAGTTCTTC.

This clonotype was counted a few times. This chain uses TRBV20-1 with TRBJ2-7; D unresolved. The CDR3 has 14 residues. Trimming shortened V by 6 bases and J by 2 bases, and 17 bases separated the two germline ends. CDR1 DFQATT and CDR2 SNEGSKA come from the germline V gene (reference sequence). Here the CDR3 DNA reads TGCAGTGCCCGAGGTAGGACGGAACCCTACGAGCAGTACTTC. Its translation is CSARGRTEPYEQYF.

In this sample, this clonotype turned up a few times. This chain links TRBV5-6 with TRBJ2-1; D is ambiguous. Trimming left V 3 bases short and J 7 bases short, with 11 bases between. Looked up from germline, CDR1 is SGHDT and CDR2 is YYEEEE. The CDR3 is 13 residues long. The CDR3 coding sequence is TGTGCCAGCAGCTCAGGTTTGAGTAATGAGCAGTTCTTC. It codes for CASSSGLSNEQFF.

This clonotype was counted a few times. The J gene is TRBJ1-5, the V gene TRBV29-1; 7 bases match TRBD1. CDR1 is SQVTM, CDR2 ANQGSEA, per germline. The V segment lost 5 bases and the J segment 5 bases; nucleotides outside the gene matches: 6. This CDR3 contains 13 residues. Here the CDR3 reads CSVSRDRDQPQHF. CDR3 DNA sequence: TGCAGCGTTTCTAGGGACAGAGATCAGCCCCAGCATTTT.

V usage is TRBV24-1 and J usage is TRBJ2-2; D is unresolved. There are 14 residues in the CDR3. Germline lookup yields CDR1 KGHDR and CDR2 SFDVKD. Trimming shortened V by 2 bases and J by 6 bases, and 9 bases separated the two germline ends. The CDR3 DNA reads as TGTGCCACCAGTGATTGGGAAGTCCCCGGGGAGCTGTTTTTT. Translating gives CATSDWEVPGELFF.

This clonotype has a handful of counts. CDR3 sequence: CSSPGTGSTNYGYTF. The CDR3 DNA sequence: TGCAGTTCCCCCGGGACAGGGTCCACTAACTATGGCTACACCTTC. The gene calls are TRBV20-1 and TRBJ1-2, with 9 nucleotides matching TRBD1. There are 15 residues in the CDR3. The V gene's germline CDR1 is DFQATT and CDR2 SNEGSKA (reference sequence). V lost 8 bases and J lost 0; bases outside the gene matches: 10.

This clonotype turned up a few times. The rearrangement joins TRBV9 to TRBJ2-1; 9 bases line up with TRBD2. V lost 3 bases, J lost 0 bases, and 1 base stayed unmatched. Germline V CDR1 and CDR2: SGDLS, YYNGEE. This CDR3 has 15 residues. In DNA, the CDR3 is TGTGCCAGCAGCGGTAGCGGGAGCTCCTACAATGAGCAGTTCTTC. Translated, it gives CASSGSGSSYNEQFF.

The CDR3: CASSFQGIDQPQHF. The CDR3 DNA reads as TGTGCCAGCAGTTTCCAGGGGATAGATCAGCCCCAGCATTTT. The V and J genes are TRBV12-3 or TRBV12-4 and TRBJ1-5; tentative D call: TRBD1 (6 bases). CDR3 length: 14 amino acids. Trimming cost V 3 bases and J 5 bases, with 11 bases left between them.

This chain uses TRBV5-6 with TRBJ2-7; TRBD1 is a possible D gene (6 bases). This CDR3 comprises 13 residues. CDR1 SGHDT and CDR2 YYEEEE come from the germline V gene. V lost 4 bases and J lost 3, with 11 bases in between. The CDR3 reads CASSTGQSYEQYF. The CDR3 nucleotides are TGTGCCAGCAGCACTGGACAGAGCTACGAGCAGTACTTC.

The sample holds a few counts of this clonotype. The V gene is TRBV29-1, the J gene TRBJ2-7; D is unclear. Between the trimmed V and J ends, which lost 5 bases and 2 bases, there was a span of 10 bases. Germline V gene data show CDR1 as SQVTM and CDR2 as ANQGSEA. The length of the CDR3 is 12 residues. CDR3 in DNA: TGCAGCGTTAGGGCGGCGACCTACGAGCAGTACTTC. As protein: CSVRAATYEQYF.